Listed below are T cell receptor beta chains from one sample, sequenced in a study of T cells after yellow fever vaccination. TCRdb ran MiXCR on the 5' RACE reads and lists one entry per CDR3 protein. Among around 260,000 distinct CDR3 sequences listed, around 4.9% were seen once. The source material was CD4+ T cells sorted from PBMCs, sampled on the day of the yellow fever booster vaccination. The origin of the receptors is a man aged 18 to 35 who received the YFV17D yellow fever vaccine. Each CDR3 is given with its conserved first and last residue. Each record gives: D gene, J gene, clone size, V gene, CDR3 protein, CDR3 DNA. D genes are given only for firm matches. A row's size may be missing; if present it is once, few, many or a size class.

d_call: -; j_call: TRBJ2-7; clone_size: -; v_call: TRBV30; cdr3_aa: CAWSGTNYEQYF; cdr3_nt: TGTGCCTGGTCCGGGACAAACTACGAGCAGTACTTC
d_call: TRBD2; j_call: TRBJ2-1; clone_size: -; v_call: TRBV29-1; cdr3_aa: CSVVGLAGGDEQFF; cdr3_nt: TGCAGCGTTGTCGGGCTAGCGGGGGGCGATGAGCAGTTCTTC
d_call: -; j_call: TRBJ1-3; clone_size: many; v_call: TRBV5-1; cdr3_aa: CASSLDHGNTIYF; cdr3_nt: TGCGCCAGCAGCTTGGACCATGGAAACACCATATATTTT
d_call: -; j_call: TRBJ2-1; clone_size: few; v_call: TRBV10-3; cdr3_aa: CAISERRGANEQFF; cdr3_nt: TGTGCCATCAGTGAGCGGAGGGGGGCCAATGAGCAGTTCTTC
d_call: TRBD2; j_call: TRBJ2-2; clone_size: many; v_call: TRBV6-5; cdr3_aa: CASTSAGGRLTGELFF; cdr3_nt: TGTGCCAGCACGTCCGCGGGGGGGCGTCTCACCGGGGAGCTGTTTTTT
d_call: -; j_call: TRBJ2-5; clone_size: -; v_call: TRBV9; cdr3_aa: CASSVGRGGETQYF; cdr3_nt: TGTGCCAGCAGCGTAGGTAGAGGCGGAGAGACCCAGTACTTC
d_call: TRBD1; j_call: TRBJ1-2; clone_size: few; v_call: TRBV6-5; cdr3_aa: CASSYFFRGRAYGYTF; cdr3_nt: TGTGCCAGCAGTTACTTCTTCAGGGGGCGTGCCTATGGCTACACCTTC
d_call: -; j_call: TRBJ2-3; clone_size: -; v_call: TRBV7-8; cdr3_aa: CASSYPTGHVGDTQYF; cdr3_nt: TGTGCCAGCAGCTACCCGACAGGTCACGTCGGAGATACGCAGTATTTT
d_call: -; j_call: TRBJ2-3; clone_size: few; v_call: TRBV4-1; cdr3_aa: CASSQVHLSTDTQYF; cdr3_nt: TGCGCCAGCAGCCAAGTGCACCTCAGCACAGATACGCAGTATTTT
d_call: TRBD2; j_call: TRBJ2-7; clone_size: many; v_call: TRBV7-9; cdr3_aa: CASSSRGGISYEQYF; cdr3_nt: TGTGCCAGCAGCTCCCGGGGGGGGATCTCCTACGAGCAGTACTTC
d_call: -; j_call: TRBJ2-3; clone_size: many; v_call: TRBV24-1; cdr3_aa: CATSAYGVDTQYF; cdr3_nt: TGTGCCACCAGTGCCTATGGGGTGGATACGCAGTATTTT
d_call: TRBD1; j_call: TRBJ2-5; clone_size: -; v_call: TRBV7-2; cdr3_aa: CATGQGFIETQYF; cdr3_nt: TGTGCCACCGGACAGGGGTTTATAGAGACCCAGTACTTC
d_call: -; j_call: TRBJ1-3; clone_size: many; v_call: TRBV7-2; cdr3_aa: CASSSGFSGNTIYF; cdr3_nt: TGTGCCAGCAGCTCGGGCTTCTCTGGAAACACCATATATTTT
d_call: -; j_call: TRBJ1-2; clone_size: few; v_call: TRBV6-6; cdr3_aa: CASSYRVRGRNAITF; cdr3_nt: TGTGCCAGCAGTTACAGGGTTAGAGGGCGAAACGCGATCACCTTC
d_call: -; j_call: TRBJ1-1; clone_size: -; v_call: TRBV12-5; cdr3_aa: CASGMPPLTEAFF; cdr3_nt: TGTGCTAGTGGCATGCCCCCGCTCACTGAAGCTTTCTTT
d_call: TRBD1; j_call: TRBJ1-2; clone_size: many; v_call: TRBV19; cdr3_aa: CASRAAGGGGGYTF; cdr3_nt: TGTGCCAGTCGTGCTGCAGGGGGCGGTGGTGGCTACACCTTC
d_call: TRBD1; j_call: TRBJ1-2; clone_size: few; v_call: TRBV13; cdr3_aa: CASSLTGGRYGYTF; cdr3_nt: TGTGCCAGCAGCCTGACAGGGGGCAGGTATGGCTACACCTTC
d_call: -; j_call: TRBJ1-5; clone_size: -; v_call: TRBV4-3; cdr3_aa: CASSQAPTGVSNQPQHF; cdr3_nt: TGCGCCAGCAGCCAAGCTCCAACGGGAGTGAGCAATCAGCCCCAGCATTTT
d_call: TRBD1; j_call: TRBJ1-5; clone_size: few; v_call: TRBV6-2/TRBV6-3; cdr3_aa: CASSYSTRGAQPQHF; cdr3_nt: TGTGCCAGCAGTTACTCGACCAGGGGGGCTCAGCCCCAGCATTTT
d_call: -; j_call: TRBJ2-2; clone_size: -; v_call: TRBV28; cdr3_aa: CASSHGTPFIWELFF; cdr3_nt: TGTGCCAGCAGTCACGGGACGCCGTTCATCTGGGAGCTGTTTTTT
d_call: TRBD1; j_call: TRBJ1-2; clone_size: few; v_call: TRBV3-1; cdr3_aa: CASSHYRGSYGYTF; cdr3_nt: TGTGCCAGCAGCCATTACAGGGGAAGCTATGGCTACACCTTC
d_call: TRBD2; j_call: TRBJ2-3; clone_size: few; v_call: TRBV20-1; cdr3_aa: CSAYGGRDTQYF; cdr3_nt: TGCAGTGCCTACGGGGGGAGGGATACGCAGTATTTT
d_call: -; j_call: TRBJ1-2; clone_size: few; v_call: TRBV7-9; cdr3_aa: CASSSGPRVAGYTF; cdr3_nt: TGTGCCAGCAGCTCCGGTCCCAGGGTGGCTGGCTACACCTTC
d_call: TRBD1; j_call: TRBJ2-5; clone_size: few; v_call: TRBV5-5; cdr3_aa: CASSLGPRTGDQTQYF; cdr3_nt: TGTGCCAGCAGCTTGGGTCCCCGGACAGGGGATCAGACCCAGTACTTC
d_call: TRBD1; j_call: TRBJ1-5; clone_size: -; v_call: TRBV6-5; cdr3_aa: CASRSTGGNQPQHF; cdr3_nt: TGTGCCAGCAGATCGACAGGGGGCAATCAGCCCCAGCATTTT
d_call: -; j_call: TRBJ1-1; clone_size: -; v_call: TRBV5-1; cdr3_aa: CASSQQGTGKAFF; cdr3_nt: TGCGCCAGCAGCCAACAGGGTACGGGAAAAGCTTTCTTT
d_call: -; j_call: TRBJ1-1; clone_size: many; v_call: TRBV5-1; cdr3_aa: CASSFDGQNTEAFF; cdr3_nt: TGCGCCAGCAGCTTCGACGGACAGAACACTGAAGCTTTCTTT
d_call: TRBD2; j_call: TRBJ2-5; clone_size: many; v_call: TRBV5-1; cdr3_aa: CASSLVFSGQETQYF; cdr3_nt: TGCGCCAGCAGCTTGGTTTTTAGCGGGCAAGAGACCCAGTACTTC
d_call: TRBD2; j_call: TRBJ2-3; clone_size: few; v_call: TRBV7-2; cdr3_aa: CASSFGAGGSDTQYF; cdr3_nt: TGTGCCAGCAGCTTTGGAGCGGGGGGGTCGGATACGCAGTATTTT
d_call: -; j_call: TRBJ1-3; clone_size: -; v_call: TRBV5-6; cdr3_aa: CASRAVSGNTIYF; cdr3_nt: TGTGCCAGCAGGGCGGTCTCTGGAAACACCATATATTTT
d_call: TRBD1; j_call: TRBJ2-7; clone_size: many; v_call: TRBV6-2/TRBV6-3; cdr3_aa: CASSYRTGNHEQYF; cdr3_nt: TGTGCCAGCAGTTACCGGACAGGGAATCACGAGCAGTACTTC
d_call: TRBD1; j_call: TRBJ2-5; clone_size: many; v_call: TRBV19; cdr3_aa: CASSDPGTEETQYF; cdr3_nt: TGTGCCAGTAGTGATCCCGGGACAGAAGAGACCCAGTACTTC
d_call: -; j_call: TRBJ2-3; clone_size: few; v_call: TRBV18; cdr3_aa: CASSSDSSTDTQYF; cdr3_nt: TGTGCCAGCTCCTCGGACAGCAGCACAGATACGCAGTATTTT
d_call: TRBD1; j_call: TRBJ2-3; clone_size: many; v_call: TRBV5-1; cdr3_aa: CASSSTGVDTQYF; cdr3_nt: TGCGCCAGCAGCTCGACAGGGGTAGATACGCAGTATTTT
d_call: -; j_call: TRBJ1-1; clone_size: -; v_call: TRBV29-1; cdr3_aa: CSASIVESTEAFF; cdr3_nt: TGCAGCGCCAGCATAGTCGAGAGCACTGAAGCTTTCTTT
d_call: -; j_call: TRBJ2-1; clone_size: few; v_call: TRBV7-6; cdr3_aa: CASSLALRLAKSYNEQFF; cdr3_nt: TGTGCCAGCAGCTTGGCATTGAGGCTAGCGAAAAGTTACAATGAGCAGTTCTTC
d_call: -; j_call: TRBJ2-5; clone_size: few; v_call: TRBV6-2/TRBV6-3; cdr3_aa: CASSYLAAGETQYF; cdr3_nt: TGTGCCAGCAGTTACCTGGCAGCCGGCGAGACCCAGTACTTC
d_call: -; j_call: TRBJ1-5; clone_size: -; v_call: TRBV12-3/TRBV12-4; cdr3_aa: CASRQDRLNQPQHF; cdr3_nt: TGTGCCAGCAGGCAGGACAGACTCAATCAGCCCCAGCATTTT